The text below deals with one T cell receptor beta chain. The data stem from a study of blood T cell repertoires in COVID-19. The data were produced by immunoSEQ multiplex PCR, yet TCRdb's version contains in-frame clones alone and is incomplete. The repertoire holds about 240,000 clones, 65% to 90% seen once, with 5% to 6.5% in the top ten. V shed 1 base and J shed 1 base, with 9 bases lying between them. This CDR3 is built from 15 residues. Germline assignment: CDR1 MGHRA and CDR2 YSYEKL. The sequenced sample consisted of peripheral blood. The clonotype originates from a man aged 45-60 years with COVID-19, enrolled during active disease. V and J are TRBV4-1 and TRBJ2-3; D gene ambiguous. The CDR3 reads CASSQVLQGTDTQYF. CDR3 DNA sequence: TGCGCCAGCAGCCAAGTTCTTCAGGGCACAGATACGCAGTATTTT.